This T cell receptor (beta chain) was captured by sequencing in a study of cytomegalovirus exposure and HLA in healthy donors. Study outcomes and limitations: Per a later analysis, 15,000 to 20,000 TCR beta sequences showed association with HLA alleles at 0.05 false discovery rate. It was reported that the classifier diagnosed cytomegalovirus status with high specificity and sensitivity in both the original and validation cohorts.

As to this clone: Antigen unknown.

CDR1 and CDR2 from the germline V gene are PRHDT and FYEKMQ (reference sequence). The CDR3 contains 11 residues. Trimming took 4 bases from V and 9 from J; bases not matched to a gene: 2. Primers included in the PCR were 60 Vbeta and 13 Jbeta primers. The assay was immunoSEQ multiplex PCR, and TCRdb's table has in-frame clones only and misses some. Of over 150,000 clones in the sample, 65% to 90% are singletons; the top ten hold around 2%. This receptor was obtained from a human donor in good health. Input material: PBMCs. V is TRBV13 and J is TRBJ1-1; 7 nucleotides agree with TRBD1. CDR3 DNA: TGTGCCAGCAGCTCGACAGGGAAAGCTTTCTTT. Its translation is CASSSTGKAFF.